This TCR beta chain stems from a study of blood T cell repertoires in COVID-19. Study context: Nucleic acid was either cDNA or gDNA, and it came from T cells, B-cell-depleted T cells, or PBMCs.

As processed by the authors: Using reference gene primer amplification, nucleated cell counts were estimated. Measured with immunoSEQ multiplex PCR; TCRdb has only the in-frame clones, and not every one. The DNA was the basis for D and trimming; V, J and clone size are from that table. Of about 200,000 clones in the sample, less than 85% were seen once. V lost 3 bases to trimming and J lost 0 bases; unmatched junction nucleotides: 3. Germline V lookup: CDR1 WSHSY, CDR2 SAAADI. This CDR3 region has 16 residues. The material sequenced was peripheral blood. J is TRBJ2-2 and V is TRBV10-2; 8 bases agree with TRBD2. The sequence derives from a woman aged 70-85 years with acute or convalescent COVID-19. Here the CDR3 DNA reads TGCGCCAGCAGTGATTTTAGCGGGACGAACACCGGGGAGCTGTTTTTT. Encoded protein: CASSDFSGTNTGELFF.